One and the same sample provided the 8 T cell receptor beta chains below, sequenced in a study of cytomegalovirus exposure and HLA in healthy donors. Libraries were prepared by immunoSEQ multiplex PCR; TCRdb keeps only in-frame clonotypes and omits some of them. The table lists hundreds of thousands of clones, more than 75% of them singletons, with approximately 0.95% in the top ten. The specimen sequenced was PBMCs. Receptors originate from a woman between 18 and 30 years old in good health and CMV-seronegative.

The chain joins TRBV28 to TRBJ1-5; 7 bases align to TRBD1. This CDR3 contains 17 residues. V lost 6 bases to trimming and J lost 0 bases; unmatched junction nucleotides: 11. Per germline, CDR1 MDHEN and CDR2 SYDVKM. CDR3 residues: CASRHGRTGYSNQPQHF. CDR3 nucleotide sequence: TGTGCCAGCAGACACGGAAGGACAGGCTATAGCAATCAGCCCCAGCATTTT.

This clone has more than one count but fewer than ten. The genes are TRBV19 and TRBJ2-7; D might be TRBD2 (6 bases). The CDR3 consists of 15 residues. V lost 5 bases and J lost 2, with 16 bases in between. Germline loops: CDR1 LNHDA, CDR2 SQIVND (reference sequence). CDR3 DNA sequence: TGTGCCAGTAGTTCGAGCCAGCGGGCTCCCTACGAGCAGTACTTC. This gives the protein CASSSSQRAPYEQYF.

The chain joins TRBV27 to TRBJ2-1, with a tentative D call TRBD2 (5 bases). This CDR3 has 14 amino acids. V lost 3 bases, J lost 8 bases, and 14 bases lay in between. Per germline, CDR1 MNHEY and CDR2 SMNVEV (reference sequence). The CDR3: CASSFGGLNDEQFF. DNA for the CDR3: TGTGCCAGCAGTTTTGGAGGACTTAACGATGAGCAGTTCTTC.

The sample holds one count of this clone. V and J are TRBV30 and TRBJ2-3; maybe TRBD2 (5 bases). The CDR3 has 15 residues. V was clipped by 0 bases and J by 3 bases, with 13 bases between them. Germline values: CDR1 GTSNPN, CDR2 SVGIG (reference sequence). In DNA form, the CDR3 reads TGTGCCTGGAGTGTAGCTAGCCCTGGGACAGATACGCAGTATTTT. Its translation: CAWSVASPGTDTQYF.

CDR3 in amino acids: CASSTGIDRDQPQHF. CDR3 sequence (DNA): TGTGCCAGTAGTACCGGCATCGACAGGGATCAGCCCCAGCATTTT. V usage is TRBV19 and J usage is TRBJ1-5, with 7 nucleotides matching TRBD1. Unmatched junction bases numbered 8, after V lost 4 bases and J lost 5 bases. Germline lookup yields CDR1 LNHDA and CDR2 SQIVND (reference sequence). The CDR3 is 15 residues long.

The gene calls are TRBV5-1 and TRBJ2-4, with D hard to call. Per the germline V gene, CDR1 is SGHRS and CDR2 is YFSETQ. The CDR3 extends over 18 amino acids. V was shortened by 4 bases and J by 0 bases, with 20 bases between the two germline ends. CDR3 protein: CASSPTQSGSQAKNIQYF. The CDR3 DNA reads as TGCGCCAGCAGCCCGACCCAATCCGGGTCACAAGCCAAAAACATTCAGTACTTC.

The chain is built from TRBV6-5 and TRBJ2-1, with TRBD2 as a possible D gene (5 bases). Germline-derived CDR1 and CDR2 are MNHEY and SVGAGI. V was cut by 9 bases and J by 14 bases, with 14 bases left in between. This CDR3 has 10 amino acids. CDR3 DNA: TGTGCCAGTTATTCGAAGCGGAAGTTCTTC. Encoded protein: CASYSKRKFF.

This chain uses TRBV15 with TRBJ2-1, with TRBD2 matching 9 bases. V lost 6 bases to trimming and J lost 8 bases; unmatched junction nucleotides: 8. CDR1 and CDR2 (germline): LNHNV, YYDKDF (reference sequence). The CDR3 totals 14 residues. Here the CDR3 DNA reads TGTGCCACCAGGCGGGAGGGCCCTGCACATGAGCAGTTCTTC. Translation gives CATRREGPAHEQFF.